This TCR beta chain was captured in a study of human T cells and chemical hapten exposure. Whole-study context: Skin on the upper inner arm, approximately 2 cm by approximately 2 cm in size, was sensitized with 2% DPC.

Study-level results: Significantly more large CDR3 similarity clusters were formed by expanded TCRs than by controls. There was a positive correlation between PT1 expanded TCR counts and patch test score.

Attachment of unique molecular identifiers to individual cDNA molecules was performed in the library. MiXCR was run by TCRdb on the RACE reads, yielding one entry per CDR3 protein. The sample has a few hundred thousand distinct CDR3 sequences, around 5.5% seen once. A note on this clonotype: Antigen: not known.

Between the trimmed V and J ends, which lost 0 bases and 6 bases, there was a span of 15 bases. The CDR3 runs to 16 residues. Germline CDR1 SGHTA, CDR2 FQGNSA. The time point was: pre-sensitization, week 0. Noted treatment: therapeutic diphenylcyclopropenone sensitization with weekly scalp DPC. The sequencing here drew on whole blood, taken in connection with sensitization to the hapten diphenylcyclopropenone (DPC). This TCR derives from a woman aged 18-29 years with alopecia areata. Some clones in this sample may be carry-over from other donors' samples. This chain links TRBV7-2 with TRBJ1-5; TRBD1 might be the D (5 bases). CDR3 sequence reads: CASSLARGRGTQPQHF. CDR3 sequence (DNA): TGTGCCAGCAGCTTAGCGCGGGGCCGAGGCACTCAGCCCCAGCATTTT.